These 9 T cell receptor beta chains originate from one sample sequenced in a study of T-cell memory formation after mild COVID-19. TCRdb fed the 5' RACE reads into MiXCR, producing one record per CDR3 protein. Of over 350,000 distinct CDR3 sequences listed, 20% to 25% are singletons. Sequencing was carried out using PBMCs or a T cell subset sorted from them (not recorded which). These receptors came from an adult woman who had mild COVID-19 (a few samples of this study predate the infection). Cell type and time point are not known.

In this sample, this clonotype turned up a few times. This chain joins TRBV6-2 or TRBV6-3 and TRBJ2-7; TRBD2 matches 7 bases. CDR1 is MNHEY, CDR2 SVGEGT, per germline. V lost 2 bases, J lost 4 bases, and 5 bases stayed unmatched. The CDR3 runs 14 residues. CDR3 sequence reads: CASSYQRGPYEQYF. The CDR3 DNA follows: TGTGCCAGCAGTTACCAGCGGGGCCCGTACGAGCAGTACTTC.

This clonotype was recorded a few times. The CDR3 sequence is CASSPLRMARRTEAFF. CDR3 in DNA: TGTGCCAGCAGCCCCTTACGTATGGCCCGGAGGACTGAAGCTTTCTTT. J is TRBJ1-1 and V is TRBV7-9; D gene unclear. In germline, CDR1 is SEHNR, CDR2 FQNEAQ (reference sequence). Deletions cut 5 bases from V and 5 bases from J, with 21 bases between. The CDR3 extends over 16 amino acids.

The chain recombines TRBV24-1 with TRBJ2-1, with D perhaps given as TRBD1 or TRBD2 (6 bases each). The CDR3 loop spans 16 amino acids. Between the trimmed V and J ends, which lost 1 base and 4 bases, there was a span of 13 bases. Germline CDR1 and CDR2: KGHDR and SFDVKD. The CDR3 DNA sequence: TGTGCCACCAGTGATTTCGGCAGGGGAGGTTACAATGAGCAGTTCTTC. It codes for CATSDFGRGGYNEQFF.

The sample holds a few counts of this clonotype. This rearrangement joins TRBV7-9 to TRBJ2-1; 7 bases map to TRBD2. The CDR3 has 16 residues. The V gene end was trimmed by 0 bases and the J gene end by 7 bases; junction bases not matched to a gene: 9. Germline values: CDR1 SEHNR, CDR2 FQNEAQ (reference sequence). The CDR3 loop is CASSLAPGTMWNEQFF. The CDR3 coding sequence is TGTGCCAGCAGCTTAGCCCCCGGGACTATGTGGAATGAGCAGTTCTTC.

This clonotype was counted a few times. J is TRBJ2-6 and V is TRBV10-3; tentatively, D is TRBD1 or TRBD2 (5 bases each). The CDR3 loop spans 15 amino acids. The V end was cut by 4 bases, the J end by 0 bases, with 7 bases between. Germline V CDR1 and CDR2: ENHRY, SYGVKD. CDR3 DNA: TGTGCCATCAGTGGGGGGAGCTCTGGGGCCAACGTCCTGACTTTC. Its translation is CAISGGSSGANVLTF.

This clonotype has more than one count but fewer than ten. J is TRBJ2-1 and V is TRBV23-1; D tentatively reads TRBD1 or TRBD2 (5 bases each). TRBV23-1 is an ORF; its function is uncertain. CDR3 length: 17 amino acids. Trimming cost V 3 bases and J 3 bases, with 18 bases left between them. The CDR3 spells CASSQSRDLECYNEQFF. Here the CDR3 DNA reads TGCGCCAGCAGTCAGTCCCGGGACCTTGAATGCTACAATGAGCAGTTCTTC.

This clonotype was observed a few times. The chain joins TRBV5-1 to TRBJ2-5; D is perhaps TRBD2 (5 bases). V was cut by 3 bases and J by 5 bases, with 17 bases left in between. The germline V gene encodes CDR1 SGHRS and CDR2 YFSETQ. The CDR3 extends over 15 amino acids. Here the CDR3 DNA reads TGCGCCAGCAGCTCGAGCGGAAGCAGAGGGGAGACCCAGTACTTC. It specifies CASSSSGSRGETQYF.

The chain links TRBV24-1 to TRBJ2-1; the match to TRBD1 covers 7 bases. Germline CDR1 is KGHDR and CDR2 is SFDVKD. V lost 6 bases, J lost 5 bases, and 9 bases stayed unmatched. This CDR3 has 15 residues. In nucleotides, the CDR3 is TGTGCCACCAGTTCGGGACAGTATTTGGACAATGAGCAGTTCTTC. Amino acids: CATSSGQYLDNEQFF.

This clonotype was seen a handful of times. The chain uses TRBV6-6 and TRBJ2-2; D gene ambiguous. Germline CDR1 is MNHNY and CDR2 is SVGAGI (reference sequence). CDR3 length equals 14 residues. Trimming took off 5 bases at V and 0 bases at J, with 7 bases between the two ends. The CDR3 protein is CASSPTSNTGELFF. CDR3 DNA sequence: TGTGCCAGCAGTCCCACATCGAACACCGGGGAGCTGTTTTTT.